These 2 T cell receptor beta chains share one sample of origin, sequenced in a study of control samples from healthy donors and cancer patients. Using immunoSEQ multiplex PCR, the repertoire was profiled, and TCRdb retains in-frame clones only, with some absent. The sample lists approximately 120,000 clones, around 88% occurring once. Specimen: blood. The receptors were gathered from a woman between 45 and 65 years old in good health.

The rearrangement uses TRBV3-1 (or the pseudogene TRBV3-2) and TRBJ2-1; possibly TRBD2 for D (5 bases). V gave up 1 base and J gave up 0 bases, with 13 bases separating them. This CDR3 has 17 amino acids. Germline V gene sequence: CDR1 LGHDT, CDR2 YNNKEL (reference sequence). The CDR3 nucleotides read TGTGCCAGCAGCCAAGGTCGTAGGGCGGGCTCCTACAATGAGCAGTTCTTC. It encodes CASSQGRRAGSYNEQFF.

This clone was found a few times. This rearrangement joins TRBV6-5 to TRBJ1-4; D gene ambiguous. The CDR3 has 13 residues. Germline lookup yields CDR1 MNHEY and CDR2 SVGAGI. V lost 6 bases and J lost 4, with 9 bases in between. Written as DNA, the CDR3 is TGTGCCAGCAGGGAGACTAATAATGAAAAACTGTTTTTT. Amino acid sequence: CASRETNNEKLFF.